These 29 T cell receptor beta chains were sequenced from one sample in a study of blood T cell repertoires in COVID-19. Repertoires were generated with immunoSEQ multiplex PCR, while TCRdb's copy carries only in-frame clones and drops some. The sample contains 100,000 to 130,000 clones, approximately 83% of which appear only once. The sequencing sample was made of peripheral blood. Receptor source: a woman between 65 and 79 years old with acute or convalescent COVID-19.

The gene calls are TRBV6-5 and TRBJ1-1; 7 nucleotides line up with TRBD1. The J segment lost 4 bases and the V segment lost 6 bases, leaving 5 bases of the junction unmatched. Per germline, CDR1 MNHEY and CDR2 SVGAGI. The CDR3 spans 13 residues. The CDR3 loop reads CASRPDRVTEAFF. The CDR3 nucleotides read TGTGCCAGCAGACCCGACAGGGTCACTGAAGCTTTCTTT.

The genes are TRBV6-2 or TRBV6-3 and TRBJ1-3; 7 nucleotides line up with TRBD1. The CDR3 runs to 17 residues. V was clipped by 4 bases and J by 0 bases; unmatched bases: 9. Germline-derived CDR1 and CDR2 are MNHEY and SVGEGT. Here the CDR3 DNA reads TGTGCCAGCAGTTCTCACGGACAGGCGGGCTCTGGAAACACCATATATTTT. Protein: CASSSHGQAGSGNTIYF.

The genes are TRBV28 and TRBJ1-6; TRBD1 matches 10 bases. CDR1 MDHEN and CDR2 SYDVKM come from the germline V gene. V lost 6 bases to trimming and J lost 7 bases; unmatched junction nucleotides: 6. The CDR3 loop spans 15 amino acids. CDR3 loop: CASRVGQGENSPLHF. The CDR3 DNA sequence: TGTGCCAGCAGGGTAGGACAGGGGGAGAATTCACCCCTCCACTTT.

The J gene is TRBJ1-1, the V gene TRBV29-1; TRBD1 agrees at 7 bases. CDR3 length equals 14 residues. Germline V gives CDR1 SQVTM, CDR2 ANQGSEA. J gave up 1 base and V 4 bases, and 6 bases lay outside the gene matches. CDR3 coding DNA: TGCAGCGTTGTAAGGGGGCAAGGGAACACTGAAGCTTTCTTT. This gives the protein CSVVRGQGNTEAFF. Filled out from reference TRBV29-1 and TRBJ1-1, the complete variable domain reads SAVISQKPSRDICQRGTSLTIQCQVDSQVTMMFWYRQQPGQSLTLIATANQGSEATYESGFVIDKFPISRPNLTFSTLTVSNMSPEDSSIYLCSVVRGQGNTEAFFGQGTRLTVV.

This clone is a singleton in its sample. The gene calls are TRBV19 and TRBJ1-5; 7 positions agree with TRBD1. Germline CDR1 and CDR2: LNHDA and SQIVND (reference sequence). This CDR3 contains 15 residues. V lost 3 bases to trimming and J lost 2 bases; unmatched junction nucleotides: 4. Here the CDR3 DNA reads TGTGCCAGTAGTATCGACAGGGAAGGCAATCAGCCCCAGCATTTT. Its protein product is CASSIDREGNQPQHF.

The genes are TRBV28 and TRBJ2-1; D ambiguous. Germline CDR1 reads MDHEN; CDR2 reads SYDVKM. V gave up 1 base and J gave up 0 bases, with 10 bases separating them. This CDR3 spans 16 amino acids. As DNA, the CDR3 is TGTGCCAGCAGTTTATTCGGAGAAAGCTCCTACAATGAGCAGTTCTTC. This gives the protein CASSLFGESSYNEQFF.

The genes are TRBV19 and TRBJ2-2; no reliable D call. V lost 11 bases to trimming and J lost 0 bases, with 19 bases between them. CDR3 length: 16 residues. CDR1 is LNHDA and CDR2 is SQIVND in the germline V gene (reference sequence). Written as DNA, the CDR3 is TGTGCCTCCTTAAATCCCTACTCTACGAACACCGGGGAGCTGTTTTTT. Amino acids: CASLNPYSTNTGELFF.

The CDR3 sequence: CASSPDFGFSDEKLFF. The CDR3 DNA sequence: TGTGCCAGCAGCCCGGACTTCGGGTTTTCTGATGAAAAACTGTTTTTT. The V and J genes are TRBV3-1 (or the pseudogene TRBV3-2) and TRBJ1-4; D is ambiguous. The CDR3 totals 16 residues. Germline CDR1 LGHDT, CDR2 YNNKEL (reference sequence). V lost 4 bases to trimming and J lost 6 bases, with 18 bases between them.

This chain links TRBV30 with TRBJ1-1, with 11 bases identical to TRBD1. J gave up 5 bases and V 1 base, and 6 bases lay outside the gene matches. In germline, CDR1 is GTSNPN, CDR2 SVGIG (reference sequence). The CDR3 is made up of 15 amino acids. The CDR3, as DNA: TGTGCCTGGAGTGCCGGACAGGGGGCGGGGACTGAAGCTTTCTTT. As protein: CAWSAGQGAGTEAFF.

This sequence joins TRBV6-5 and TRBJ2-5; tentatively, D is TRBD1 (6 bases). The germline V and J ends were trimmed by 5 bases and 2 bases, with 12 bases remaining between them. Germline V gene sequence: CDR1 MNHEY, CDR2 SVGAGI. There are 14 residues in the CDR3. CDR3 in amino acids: CASSPFTGQETQYF. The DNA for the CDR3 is TGTGCCAGCAGTCCATTCACAGGGCAAGAGACCCAGTACTTC.

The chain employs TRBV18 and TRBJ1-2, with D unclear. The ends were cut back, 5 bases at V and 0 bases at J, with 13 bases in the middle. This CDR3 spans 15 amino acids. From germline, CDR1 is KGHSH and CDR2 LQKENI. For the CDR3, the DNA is TGTGCCAGCTCATCCTCGGGTGATGCTAACTATGGCTACACCTTC. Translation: CASSSSGDANYGYTF.

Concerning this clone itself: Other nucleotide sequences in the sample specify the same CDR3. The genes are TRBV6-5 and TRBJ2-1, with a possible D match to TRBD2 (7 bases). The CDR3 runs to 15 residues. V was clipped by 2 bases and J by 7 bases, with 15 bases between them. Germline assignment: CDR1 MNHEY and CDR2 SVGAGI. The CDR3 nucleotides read TGTGCCAGCAGTTACGGGGGGGGCCTCGTAAATGAGCAGTTCTTC. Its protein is CASSYGGGLVNEQFF.

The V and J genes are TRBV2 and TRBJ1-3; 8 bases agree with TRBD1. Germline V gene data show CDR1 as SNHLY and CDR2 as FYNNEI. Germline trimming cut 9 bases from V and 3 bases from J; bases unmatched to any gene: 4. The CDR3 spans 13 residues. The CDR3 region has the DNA TGTGCCAGAACTACAGGGGGTGGAAACACCATATATTTT. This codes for CARTTGGGNTIYF.

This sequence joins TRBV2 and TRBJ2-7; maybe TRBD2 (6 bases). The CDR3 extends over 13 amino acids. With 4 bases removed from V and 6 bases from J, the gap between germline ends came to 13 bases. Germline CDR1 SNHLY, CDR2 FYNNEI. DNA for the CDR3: TGTGCCAGCAGTGGCTCAGGGAGGTTCGAGCAGTACGTC. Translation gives CASSGSGRFEQYV.

The CDR3 bases are TGTGCCAGCAGCCAGAGGGACAGGGCCTACGAGCAGTACTTC. Its protein is CASSQRDRAYEQYF. The rearrangement joins TRBV3-1 (or the pseudogene TRBV3-2) to TRBJ2-7; 9 bases match TRBD1. This CDR3 comprises 14 residues. Germline V gene lookup returns CDR1 LGHDT and CDR2 YNNKEL (reference sequence). J was trimmed by 2 bases and V by 3 bases; bases with no gene match: 2.

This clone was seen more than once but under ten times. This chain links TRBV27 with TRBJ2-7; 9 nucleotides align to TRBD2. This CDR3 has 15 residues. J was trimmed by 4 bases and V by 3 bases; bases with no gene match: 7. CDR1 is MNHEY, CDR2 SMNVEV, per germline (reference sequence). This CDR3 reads CASSLPSGIGYEQYF. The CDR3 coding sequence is TGTGCCAGCAGTTTGCCTAGCGGGATCGGATACGAGCAGTACTTC.

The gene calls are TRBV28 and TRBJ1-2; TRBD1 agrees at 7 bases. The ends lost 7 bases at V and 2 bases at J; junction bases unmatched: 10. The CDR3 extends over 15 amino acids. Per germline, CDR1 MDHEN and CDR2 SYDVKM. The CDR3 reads CASTASDRFNYGYTF. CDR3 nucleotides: TGTGCCAGCACCGCATCGGACAGGTTCAACTATGGCTACACCTTC.

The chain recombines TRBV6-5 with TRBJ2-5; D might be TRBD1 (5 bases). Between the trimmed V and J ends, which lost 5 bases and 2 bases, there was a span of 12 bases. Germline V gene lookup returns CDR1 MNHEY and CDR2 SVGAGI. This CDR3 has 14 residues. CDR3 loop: CASSTADKQETQYF. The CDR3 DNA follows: TGTGCCAGCAGTACGGCGGACAAACAAGAGACCCAGTACTTC.

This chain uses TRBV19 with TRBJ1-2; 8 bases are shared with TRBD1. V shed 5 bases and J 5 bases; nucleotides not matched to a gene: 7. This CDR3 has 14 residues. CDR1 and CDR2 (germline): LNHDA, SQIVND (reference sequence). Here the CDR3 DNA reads TGTGCCAGTAGTTCTCCGGGACAGGTTTATGGCTACACCTTC. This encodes CASSSPGQVYGYTF.

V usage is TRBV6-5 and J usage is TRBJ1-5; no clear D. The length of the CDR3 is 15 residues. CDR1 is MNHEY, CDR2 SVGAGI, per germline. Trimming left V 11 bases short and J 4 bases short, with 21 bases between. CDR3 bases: TGTGCCTGCACGACCAGCAAGGTAGCGAATCAGCCCCAGCATTTT. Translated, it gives CACTTSKVANQPQHF.

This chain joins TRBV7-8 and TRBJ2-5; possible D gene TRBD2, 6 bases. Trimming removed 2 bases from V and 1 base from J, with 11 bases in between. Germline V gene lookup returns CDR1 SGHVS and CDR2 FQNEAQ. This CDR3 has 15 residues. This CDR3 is CASSLLPGVQETQYF. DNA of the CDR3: TGTGCCAGCAGCTTATTGCCGGGGGTCCAAGAGACCCAGTACTTC.

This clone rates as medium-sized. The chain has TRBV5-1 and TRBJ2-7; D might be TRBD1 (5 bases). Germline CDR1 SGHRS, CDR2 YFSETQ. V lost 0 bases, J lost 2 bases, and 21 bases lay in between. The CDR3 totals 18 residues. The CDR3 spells CASSLGRGRTQTTYEQYV. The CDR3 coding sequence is TGCGCCAGCAGCTTGGGTAGGGGCCGGACCCAAACCACCTACGAGCAGTACGTC.

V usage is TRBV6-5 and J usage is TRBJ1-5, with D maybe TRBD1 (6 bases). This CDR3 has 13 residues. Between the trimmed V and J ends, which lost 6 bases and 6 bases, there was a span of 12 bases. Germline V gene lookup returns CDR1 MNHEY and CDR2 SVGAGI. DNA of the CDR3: TGTGCCAGCAGGCACAGGGACGGTCAGCCCCAGCATTTT. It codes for CASRHRDGQPQHF.

The CDR3 DNA reads as TGTGCCAGCAGCCAACCGGGACAGGGGGTTCAGGGCTACACCTTC. Translation gives CASSQPGQGVQGYTF. The V call is TRBV4-2, the J call TRBJ1-2, with 11 bases identical to TRBD1. This CDR3 is built from 15 residues. Per germline, CDR1 LGHNA and CDR2 YNFKEQ. V was pared by 2 bases and J by 8 bases, with 7 bases of the junction left unmatched.

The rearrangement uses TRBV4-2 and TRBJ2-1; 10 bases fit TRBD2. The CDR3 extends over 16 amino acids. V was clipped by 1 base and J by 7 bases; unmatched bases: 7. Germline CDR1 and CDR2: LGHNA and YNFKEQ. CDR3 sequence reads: CASSQVSGRPGNEQFF. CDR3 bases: TGTGCCAGCAGCCAAGTTAGCGGGAGGCCGGGGAATGAGCAGTTCTTC.

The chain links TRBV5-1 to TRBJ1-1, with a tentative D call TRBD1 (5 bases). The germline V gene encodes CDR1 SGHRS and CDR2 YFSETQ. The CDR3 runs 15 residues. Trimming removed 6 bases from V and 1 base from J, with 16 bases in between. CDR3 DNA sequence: TGCGCCAGCAACCCGGGAGGGGCCGGGAACACTGAAGCTTTCTTT. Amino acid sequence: CASNPGGAGNTEAFF.

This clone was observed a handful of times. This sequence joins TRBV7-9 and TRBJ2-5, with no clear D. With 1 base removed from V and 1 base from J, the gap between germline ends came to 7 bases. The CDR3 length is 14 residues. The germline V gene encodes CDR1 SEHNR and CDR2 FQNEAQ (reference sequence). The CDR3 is CASSLDRLQETQYF. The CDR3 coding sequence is TGTGCCAGCAGCTTAGATAGACTCCAAGAGACCCAGTACTTC.

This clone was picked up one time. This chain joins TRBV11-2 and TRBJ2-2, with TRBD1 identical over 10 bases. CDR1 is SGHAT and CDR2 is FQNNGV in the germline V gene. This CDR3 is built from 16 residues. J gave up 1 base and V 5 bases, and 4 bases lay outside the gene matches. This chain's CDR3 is CASSPGDRGNTGELFF. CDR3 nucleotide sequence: TGTGCCAGCAGCCCGGGGGACAGGGGGAACACCGGGGAGCTGTTTTTT.

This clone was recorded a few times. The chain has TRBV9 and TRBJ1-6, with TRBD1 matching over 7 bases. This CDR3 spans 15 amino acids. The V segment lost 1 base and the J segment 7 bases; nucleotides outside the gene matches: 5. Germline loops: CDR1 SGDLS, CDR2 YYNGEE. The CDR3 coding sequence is TGTGCCAGCAGCGTATCCGGGACAGCCAATTCACCCCTCCACTTT. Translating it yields CASSVSGTANSPLHF.